The present entry profiles one TCR beta chain with its context. Its antigen is unknown. The CDR3 end falls 3 residues outside the read, so it is completed with the germline J gene. This sample is part of a study of T cells in women clearing cervical HPV infection. Regarding the study as a whole: Associations may precede or follow infection; HPV-specific or memory T cells were not isolated. Combining TCR richness with V gene abundances gave approximately 0.84 AUC.

Trimming pared 10 bases from V and 0 bases from J, leaving 10 bases between. The CDR3 is made up of 13 amino acids. Germline lookup yields CDR1 LGHNT and CDR2 FRNRAP. Data came from immunoSEQ multiplex PCR; TCRdb stores just in-frame clones and leaves some out. Its table lists tens of thousands of clones. The V gene is TRBV12-5, the J gene TRBJ1-5; D remains unclear. Sequencing input: blood buffy coat. This sequence was found in a woman aged 18 to 75 with a cervical HPV16 infection that either progressed to CIN3+ or cleared (not recorded which). CDR3 DNA, as far as it was read: TGTGCTACACAACTATATAGCAATCAGCCC. Protein: CATQLYSNQP. The CDR3 as a whole reads CATQLYSNQPQHF.